A selection of T cell receptor beta chains follows, all from one sample in a study of blood T cell repertoires in COVID-19. Repertoires were generated with immunoSEQ multiplex PCR, while TCRdb's copy carries only in-frame clones and drops some. The sample carries approximately 5,900 clones, around nine tenths recorded once. The sequenced sample was peripheral blood. The receptors were gathered from a human donor in a cohort sampled during active COVID-19. Both conserved end residues are part of each CDR3. Fields, in order: CDR3 length, J gene, D gene, V gene, clone size, CDR3 DNA, CDR3 protein. The D gene is left open where the match is weak. Size is omitted from some rows. Given values are once, few, many or a class for expanded clones.

15	TRBJ2-2	-	TRBV5-1	-	TGCGCCAGCAGCCGAGGGGGGGCGAACACCGGGGAGCTGTTTTTT	CASSRGGANTGELFF
14	TRBJ1-1	TRBD1	TRBV6-5	-	TGTGCCAGCAGTTACAGTCAGGGGGGCACTGAAGCTTTCTTT	CASSYSQGGTEAFF
15	TRBJ1-5	-	TRBV6-2/TRBV6-3	-	TGTGCCAGCAGTTTACAGGGTAACGGCAATCAGCCCCAGCATTTT	CASSLQGNGNQPQHF
13	TRBJ1-4	-	TRBV5-1	-	TGCGCCAGCAGCTTGGATTCCGGGGAAAAACTGTTTTTT	CASSLDSGEKLFF
19	TRBJ2-2	TRBD2	TRBV5-1	-	TGCGCCAGCAGCTCACGGGCTAGCGGGAGCGGAGCAGTGGCCGGGGAGCTGTTTTTT	CASSSRASGSGAVAGELFF
13	TRBJ2-7	-	TRBV6-1	-	TGTGCCAGCAGTGAACGGACTTACTACGAGCAGTACTTC	CASSERTYYEQYF
16	TRBJ2-3	TRBD2	TRBV18	-	TGTGCCAGCTCACCAGGGACTAGCAGTCCCACAGATACGCAGTATTTT	CASSPGTSSPTDTQYF
16	TRBJ2-3	TRBD2	TRBV7-8	-	TGTGCCAGCAGCCCCCGACTAGCGGGAGTTGGAGATACGCAGTATTTT	CASSPRLAGVGDTQYF
16	TRBJ2-3	TRBD2	TRBV28	-	TGTGCCAGCAGTCCAACAACTAGCGGGCGGACAGATACGCAGTATTTT	CASSPTTSGRTDTQYF
16	TRBJ2-3	TRBD1	TRBV7-8	-	TGTGCCAGCAGCTCACGGGGACAGGGCCTTACAGATACGCAGTATTTT	CASSSRGQGLTDTQYF
15	TRBJ1-3	TRBD1	TRBV11-1	-	TGTGCCAGCAGCCTGGGGACAGGGCATGGAAACACCATATATTTT	CASSLGTGHGNTIYF
15	TRBJ2-7	TRBD1	TRBV9	-	TGTGCCAGCAGCGCGGGGACAGGGGGGTTCTACGAGCAGTACTTC	CASSAGTGGFYEQYF
15	TRBJ2-2	TRBD2	TRBV5-1	-	TGCGCCAGCAGCTTGTTAGCGGGAGAAACCGGGGAGCTGTTTTTT	CASSLLAGETGELFF
13	TRBJ2-7	-	TRBV9	-	TGTGCCAGCAGCCGGGAACACTCCTACGAGCAGTACTTC	CASSREHSYEQYF
15	TRBJ1-3	-	TRBV6-6	-	TGTGCCAGCAGATCCCGCGGGGAGATTGGAAACACCATATATTTT	CASRSRGEIGNTIYF
11	TRBJ1-5	-	TRBV28	once	TGTGCCAGCAGGGCCAATCAGCCCCAGCATTTT	CASRANQPQHF
18	TRBJ2-1	TRBD2	TRBV5-1	once	TGCGCCAGCAGCTTGGTTATTAGCGGGAGTGTGGGCTACAATGAGCAGTTCTTC	CASSLVISGSVGYNEQFF
16	TRBJ2-2	-	TRBV9	-	TGTGCCAGCAGCGTAGCAGCCGGGACGAACACCGGGGAGCTGTTTTTT	CASSVAAGTNTGELFF
15	TRBJ2-7	-	TRBV28	-	TGTGCCAGCAGTGGTATGGGACTGGGCATCCACGAGCAGTACTTC	CASSGMGLGIHEQYF
12	TRBJ2-7	-	TRBV19	-	TGTGCCAGTAGTATGGGGGGCTACGAGCAGTACTTC	CASSMGGYEQYF
13	TRBJ2-3	TRBD1	TRBV25-1	-	TGTGCCAGCATGGGACAGGGAGTCAGTACGCAGTATTTT	CASMGQGVSTQYF
13	TRBJ1-2	-	TRBV28	-	TGTGCCAGCAGTTTACCAGGGGTCTATGGCTACACCTTC	CASSLPGVYGYTF
14	TRBJ2-7	TRBD1	TRBV20-1	once	TGCAGTGCAAGTCGGACAGGGGGCATTTACGAGCAGTACTTC	CSASRTGGIYEQYF
15	TRBJ2-7	-	TRBV4-3	once	TGCGCCAGCAGCCAAAGCGGAGGGATGTCCTACGAGCAGTACTTC	CASSQSGGMSYEQYF
14	TRBJ2-7	TRBD1	TRBV5-5	-	TGTGCCAGCATCGGGACAGTTAGCTCCTACGAGCAGTACTTC	CASIGTVSSYEQYF
14	TRBJ2-3	-	TRBV7-3	-	TGTGCCAGCAGCCCTGGACTGCCTACAGATACGCAGTATTTT	CASSPGLPTDTQYF
14	TRBJ2-7	TRBD2	TRBV28	-	TGTGCCAGCAAGCGGGAGGGCCTGCTCTACGAGCAGTACTTC	CASKREGLLYEQYF
14	TRBJ1-1	TRBD1	TRBV18	-	TGTGCCAGCTCACCCACAGGGGGCTCCACTGAAGCTTTCTTT	CASSPTGGSTEAFF
17	TRBJ2-5	TRBD1	TRBV28	-	TGTGCCAGCAGTCCACTACGCCGGGACAGGGGGAAAGAGACCCAGTACTTC	CASSPLRRDRGKETQYF
13	TRBJ2-5	-	TRBV10-3	-	TGTGCCATCAGTGAGGGCGGGACAGAGACCCAGTACTTC	CAISEGGTETQYF
14	TRBJ2-1	-	TRBV4-3	-	TGCGCCAGCAGCCAAGATCTGCAGGGCAATGAGCAGTTCTTC	CASSQDLQGNEQFF
16	TRBJ2-4	TRBD2	TRBV28	-	TGTGCCAGCAGTTCATGGACTAGCGGGGCTGAAAACATTCAGTACTTC	CASSSWTSGAENIQYF
16	TRBJ2-3	-	TRBV5-1	-	TGCGCCAGCAGCTTGGAGGTGGACAGCATGGGAGATACGCAGTATTTT	CASSLEVDSMGDTQYF
12	TRBJ2-5	-	TRBV5-4	-	TGTGCCAGCAGCCAGGGTGAGGAGACCCAGTACTTC	CASSQGEETQYF
14	TRBJ2-2	-	TRBV30	-	TGTGCCTGGAGTGGCGGCTACATGGCCGGGGAGCTGTTTTTT	CAWSGGYMAGELFF
14	TRBJ2-5	TRBD1	TRBV5-1	-	TGCGCCAGCAGCACGGGACAGACCAGGGAGACCCAGTACTTC	CASSTGQTRETQYF
16	TRBJ1-2	-	TRBV10-3	-	TGTGCCATCTCCCGGAACCCGGACACAGTGCTGGATGGCTACACCTTC	CAISRNPDTVLDGYTF
16	TRBJ1-6	TRBD1	TRBV4-3	-	TGCGCCAGCAGCCAAGCCCCGGGACAGGGACAGTCACCCCTCCACTTT	CASSQAPGQGQSPLHF
14	TRBJ2-3	TRBD2	TRBV6-6	-	TGTGCCAGCAGTTACACGAGGGGCGGGAGAGTCCAGTATTTT	CASSYTRGGRVQYF
15	TRBJ2-5	TRBD1	TRBV5-1	-	TGCGCCAGCAGCTGGGGGGACAGGGGTTCTGAGACCCAGTACTTC	CASSWGDRGSETQYF
16	TRBJ2-1	TRBD2	TRBV6-2/TRBV6-3	-	TGTGCCAGCAGTCACTGGGGAGGGAGGGCGGACAATGAGCAGTTCTTC	CASSHWGGRADNEQFF
15	TRBJ2-1	-	TRBV7-6	few	TGTGCCAGCAGCCGTGCAACGGGAGCTCTGGATGAGCAGTTCTTC	CASSRATGALDEQFF
12	TRBJ1-4	-	TRBV6-6	-	TGTGCCACCCGGGGGGTTAATGAAAAACTGTTTTTT	CATRGVNEKLFF
15	TRBJ2-5	-	TRBV7-9	-	TGTGCCAGCAGCCTGGGACTCACTAACGTGGAGACCCAGTACTTC	CASSLGLTNVETQYF
15	TRBJ2-3	TRBD1	TRBV19	once	TGTGCCAGTAGTATCCGGACAGGGGGCACAGATACGCAGTATTTT	CASSIRTGGTDTQYF
16	TRBJ2-1	TRBD2	TRBV19	-	TGTGCCAGTAGTATTCGTACTAGCGGCCACTACAATGAGCAGTTCTTC	CASSIRTSGHYNEQFF
17	TRBJ2-3	TRBD2	TRBV28	-	TGTGCCAGCAGTTTTAGGCGGGAGGGCCCTGGCACAGATACGCAGTATTTT	CASSFRREGPGTDTQYF
14	TRBJ2-7	TRBD1	TRBV5-6	-	TGTGCCAGCAGCTTAGGGGGGGACAGGGACGAGCAGTACTTC	CASSLGGDRDEQYF
16	TRBJ1-1	-	TRBV4-3	-	TGCGCCAGCAGCCAAGGAGGTAACACTCCCGACACTGAAGCTTTCTTT	CASSQGGNTPDTEAFF
15	TRBJ2-3	TRBD2	TRBV2	-	TGTGCCAGCACTATTGGGGGAGGGGAATCAGATACGCAGTATTTT	CASTIGGGESDTQYF
15	TRBJ2-7	-	TRBV11-1	-	TGTGCCAGCAGCTCGTTAGGGGACTCACCCTACGAGCAGTACTTC	CASSSLGDSPYEQYF